This T cell receptor (beta chain) originates from a study of CD8+ T cells in alopecia areata. Study context: Patients in the study were on tofacitinib for 6 to 18 months, then off it for 6 months.

Broader study findings: The study found TCR sharing across patients less clear than in mice, possibly for HLA reasons. Scalp clonality dropped significantly under tofacitinib, as did expanded CD8+ top-100 clones.

RNA extraction and reverse transcription yielded cDNA as sequencing template. Method: immunoSEQ multiplex PCR; TCRdb's copy keeps in-frame clones and lacks some. The table includes 160,000 or so clones, 65% detected once. Germline V CDR1 and CDR2: GTSNPN, SVGIG (reference sequence). There are 14 residues in the CDR3. V dropped 4 bases and J dropped 12; count of bases not matched to a gene: 14. As concerns this clone: No antigen is known for it.

Treatment noted: oral pan-JAK inhibitor, 5-10 mg twice daily. The chain carries TRBV30 and TRBJ2-1, with 8 bases fitting TRBD1. The material was CD4+ T cells sorted from blood, obtained at week 4, from a patient treated with tofacitinib. The clonotype originates from a human donor with alopecia areata. This CDR3 is CAWTSGTGPRVQFF. CDR3 nucleotide sequence: TGTGCCTGGACCTCCGGGACAGGTCCAAGAGTGCAGTTCTTC.